This TCR beta chain derives from a study of blood T cell repertoires in COVID-19. Data came from immunoSEQ multiplex PCR; TCRdb stores just in-frame clones and leaves some out. The sample yields some 260,000 clones, roughly 80% seen once. This CDR3 has 15 amino acids. Trimming left V 5 bases short and J 1 base short, with 14 bases between. The V gene's germline CDR1 is MNHEY and CDR2 SVGAGI. The clonotype originates from a woman aged 40 to 50 with active or convalescent COVID-19. The specimen was peripheral blood. The chain is built from TRBV6-5 and TRBJ1-1; D is unresolved. DNA for the CDR3: TGTGCCAGCAGTCTTCCCGGGGTAGCGAACACTGAAGCTTTCTTT. Translated: CASSLPGVANTEAFF.